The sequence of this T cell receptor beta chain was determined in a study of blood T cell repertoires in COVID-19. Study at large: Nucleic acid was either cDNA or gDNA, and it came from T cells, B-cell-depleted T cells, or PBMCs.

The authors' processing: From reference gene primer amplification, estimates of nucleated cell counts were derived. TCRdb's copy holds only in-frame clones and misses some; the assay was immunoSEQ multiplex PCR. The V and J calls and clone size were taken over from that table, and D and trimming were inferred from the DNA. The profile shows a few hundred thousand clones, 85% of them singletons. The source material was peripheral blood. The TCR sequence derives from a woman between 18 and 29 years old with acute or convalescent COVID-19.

The chain's CDR3 is CASSRGEEGYTF. CDR3 sequence (DNA): TGTGCCAGCTCCAGGGGGGAAGAGGGCTACACCTTC. The V gene is TRBV2, the J gene TRBJ1-2, with 7 bases identical to TRBD1. The CDR3 length is 12 residues. Trimming removed 8 bases from V and 8 bases from J; junction bases left unmatched: 8. Per germline, CDR1 SNHLY and CDR2 FYNNEI.